The 10 T cell receptor beta chains below all came from one sample that was sequenced in a study of blood T cell repertoires in COVID-19. Using immunoSEQ multiplex PCR, the repertoire was profiled, and TCRdb retains in-frame clones only, with some absent. This sample has around 140,000 clones, with roughly 88% found just once. Input material: peripheral blood. Receptor source: a woman in her forties or fifties with acute or convalescent COVID-19.

The chain carries TRBV24-1 and TRBJ2-1; D gene unclear. The V end was cut by 3 bases, the J end by 7 bases, with 18 bases between. This CDR3 has 16 residues. CDR1 is KGHDR, CDR2 SFDVKD, per germline. The CDR3 loop is CATSDPRVGSGNEQFF. CDR3 bases: TGTGCCACCAGTGATCCCCGGGTCGGGTCCGGGAATGAGCAGTTCTTC.

Only a few counts were recorded for this clone. This chain uses TRBV18 with TRBJ1-6, with 10 positions matching TRBD1. Germline-derived CDR1 and CDR2 are KGHSH and LQKENI. This CDR3 comprises 17 residues. The V gene end was trimmed by 3 bases and the J gene end by 7 bases; junction bases not matched to a gene: 9. The chain's CDR3 is CASSPMTGGSLNSPLHF. The CDR3 DNA follows: TGTGCCAGCTCACCTATGACAGGGGGCTCTTTGAATTCACCCCTCCACTTT.

This chain connects TRBV13 to TRBJ2-2; no firm D call. The CDR3 extends over 15 amino acids. Per germline, CDR1 PRHDT and CDR2 FYEKMQ (reference sequence). Trimming removed 1 base at V and 0 bases at J, with 6 bases between. The chain's CDR3 is CASSLDPANTGELFF. The DNA of the CDR3 is TGTGCCAGCAGCTTAGATCCGGCGAACACCGGGGAGCTGTTTTTT.

The CDR3 nucleotides read TGTGCCAGCTCACTCGGACCAGGGTCCGGGGAGCTGTTTTTT. Amino acids: CASSLGPGSGELFF. V is TRBV18 and J is TRBJ2-2, with D possibly TRBD1 on 5 matching bases. V lost 4 bases to trimming and J lost 6 bases, with 12 bases between them. Per the germline V gene, CDR1 is KGHSH and CDR2 is LQKENI. The CDR3 is 14 amino acids.

The CDR3 DNA sequence: TGTGCCAGCAGCGTTAATAATCAGCCCCAGCATTTT. It encodes CASSVNNQPQHF. This chain connects TRBV9 to TRBJ1-5; D is uncertain. The V gene's germline CDR1 is SGDLS and CDR2 YYNGEE. Trimming left V 2 bases short and J 4 bases short, with 4 bases between. The CDR3 loop spans 12 amino acids.

V and J are TRBV24-1 and TRBJ1-5, with D possibly matching TRBD1 (6 bases). The CDR3 runs to 17 residues. The ends were cut back, 2 bases at V and 0 bases at J, with 13 bases in the middle. CDR1 is KGHDR and CDR2 is SFDVKD in the germline V gene. The DNA for the CDR3 is TGTGCCACCAGTGATTCCTGGGACACTCATAGCAATCAGCCCCAGCATTTT. It translates to CATSDSWDTHSNQPQHF.

This clone has a handful of counts. The DNA of the CDR3 is TGTGCCAGCTCACCGAAATCGGGACTCAATCAGCCCCAGCATTTT. Its translation is CASSPKSGLNQPQHF. This chain connects TRBV18 to TRBJ1-5; D may be TRBD1 (5 bases). Germline loops: CDR1 KGHSH, CDR2 LQKENI. The CDR3 is made up of 15 amino acids. The V gene lost 3 bases and the J gene lost 3 bases, with 12 bases spanning the gap. The full variable domain, in which reference TRBV18 and TRBJ1-5 provide the parts outside the CDR3, is NAGVMQNPRHLVRRRGQEARLRCSPMKGHSHVYWYRQLPEEGLKFMVYLQKENIIDESGMPKERFSAEFPKEGPSILRIQQVVRGDSAAYFCASSPKSGLNQPQHFGDGTRLSIL.

The rearrangement links TRBV28 to TRBJ2-7; TRBD1 is a possible D gene (6 bases). Germline values: CDR1 MDHEN, CDR2 SYDVKM. The CDR3 is 16 amino acids. V shed 1 base and J shed 3 bases, with 16 bases lying between them. As DNA, the CDR3 is TGTGCCAGCAGTTTATCGGGCAGGGGTCCAGTCTACGAGCAGTACTTC. Amino acid sequence: CASSLSGRGPVYEQYF.

The rearrangement links TRBV6-5 to TRBJ1-2, with 7 bases fitting TRBD1. The V gene's germline CDR1 is MNHEY and CDR2 SVGAGI. J was trimmed by 2 bases and V by 6 bases; bases with no gene match: 3. CDR3 length: 13 amino acids. CDR3 protein: CASSSTGNYGYTF. The CDR3 nucleotides are TGTGCCAGCAGCTCGACAGGGAACTATGGCTACACCTTC.

The chain links TRBV19 to TRBJ1-2; TRBD1 is a possible D gene (5 bases). Trimming left V 5 bases short and J 5 bases short, with 12 bases between. Germline V gene data show CDR1 as LNHDA and CDR2 as SQIVND (reference sequence). The CDR3 length is 13 residues. This CDR3 is CASSETTAYGYTF. Written as DNA, the CDR3 is TGTGCCAGTAGTGAAACGACAGCATATGGCTACACCTTC.